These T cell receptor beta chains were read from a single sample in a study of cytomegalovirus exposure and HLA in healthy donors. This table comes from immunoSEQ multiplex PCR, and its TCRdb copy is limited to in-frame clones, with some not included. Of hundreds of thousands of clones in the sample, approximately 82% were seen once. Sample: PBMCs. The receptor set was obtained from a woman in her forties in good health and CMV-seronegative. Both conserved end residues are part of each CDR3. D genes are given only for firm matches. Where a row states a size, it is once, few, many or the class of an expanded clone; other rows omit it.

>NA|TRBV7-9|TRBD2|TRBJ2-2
TGTGCCAGCAGCCAGGGACTAGCGGGGAACACCGGGGAGCTGTTTTTT
CASSQGLAGNTGELFF
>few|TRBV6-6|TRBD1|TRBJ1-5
TGTGCCACCCGCCCCTCACAGGGGGCAGGTCAGCCCCAGCATTTT
CATRPSQGAGQPQHF
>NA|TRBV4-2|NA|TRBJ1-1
TGTGCCAGCAGCCAAGTCGGGGACACTGAAGCTTTCTTT
CASSQVGDTEAFF
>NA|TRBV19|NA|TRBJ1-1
TGTGCCAGTACCCGGGGAAACACTGAAGCTTTCTTT
CASTRGNTEAFF
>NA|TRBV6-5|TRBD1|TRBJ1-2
TGTGCCAGCAGTTACTCTGGACAGGGGAATGGCTACACCTTC
CASSYSGQGNGYTF
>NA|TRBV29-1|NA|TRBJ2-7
TGCAGCGTTACTCAGATTCAGGGTTGTGGGCAGTACTTC
CSVTQIQGCGQYF
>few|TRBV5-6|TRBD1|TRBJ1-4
TGTGCCAGCAGACAGGGGGGCTTCAATGAAAAACTGTTTTTT
CASRQGGFNEKLFF
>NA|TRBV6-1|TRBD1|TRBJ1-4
TGTGCCAGCAGTGTCCTTGGGACAGATAATGAAAAACTGTTTTTT
CASSVLGTDNEKLFF
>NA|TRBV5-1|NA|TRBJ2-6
TGCGCCAGCAGCTTGGGGACACCGCCTGGGGCCAACGTCCTGACTTTC
CASSLGTPPGANVLTF
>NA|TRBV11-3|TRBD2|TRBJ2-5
TGTGCCAGCAGCTTAAAACTAGCGGAGGGGGAGACCCAGTACTTC
CASSLKLAEGETQYF
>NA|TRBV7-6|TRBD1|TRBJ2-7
TGTGCCAGCAGCCCTCGGACAGGGGTCGAGCAGTACTTC
CASSPRTGVEQYF
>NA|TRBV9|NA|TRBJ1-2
TGTGCCAGCAGCCCCGACAGGAACTATGGCTACACCTTC
CASSPDRNYGYTF
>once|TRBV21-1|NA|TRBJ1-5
TGTGCCAGCAGTCACAATGAGAGGGGGCGAGGGATCAATCAGCCCCAGCATTTT
CASSHNERGRGINQPQHF
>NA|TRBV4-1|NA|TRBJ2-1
TGCGCCAGCAGCCAAGTTCTCGAGAATGAGCAGTTCTTC
CASSQVLENEQFF
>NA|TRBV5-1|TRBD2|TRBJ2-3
TGCGCCAGCAGGCTGCAGGGAGGGGATACGCAGTATTTT
CASRLQGGDTQYF
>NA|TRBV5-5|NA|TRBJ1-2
TGTGCCAGCAGCTTTCTACCAGGGAGGGGAGCTAACTATGGCTACACCTTC
CASSFLPGRGANYGYTF